These 20 T cell receptor beta chains came from one sample sequenced in a study of PD-1 blockade in classical Hodgkin lymphoma. Only in-frame clones appear in the TCRdb table, and some are missing; sequencing was by immunoSEQ multiplex PCR. The table shows approximately 20,000 clones, with 89% occurring only once. Time point indicated: newly diagnosed, previously untreated cHL patient sample. The authors purified CD4+ T cells from thawed PBMCs by magnetic negative selection. Sequencing used CD4+ T cells from blood. Every receptor here comes from a human donor with classical Hodgkin lymphoma.

This clone was observed a single time. This chain connects TRBV29-1 to TRBJ1-3, with unresolved D. CDR3 length equals 13 residues. V gave up 6 bases and J gave up 0 bases, with 9 bases separating them. Germline V gene lookup returns CDR1 SQVTM and CDR2 ANQGSEA. The CDR3 sequence is CSVRTDSGNTIYF. CDR3 bases: TGCAGCGTCAGGACGGACTCTGGAAACACCATATATTTT.

The chain has TRBV5-1 and TRBJ2-1, with 11 bases lining up with TRBD2. Germline CDR1 reads SGHRS; CDR2 reads YFSETQ. With 0 bases clipped from V and 3 bases from J, the junction kept 11 bases outside the gene matches. The CDR3 is 19 amino acids. The CDR3 bases are TGCGCCAGCAGCTTGGTGTCTAGCGGGAGGTCCCGCTTCTACAATGAGCAGTTCTTC. Residues: CASSLVSSGRSRFYNEQFF.

This clone was counted a single time. The chain carries TRBV28 and TRBJ1-5, with D possibly matching TRBD1 (6 bases). V was pared by 1 base and J by 4 bases, with 11 bases between. CDR1 and CDR2 (germline): MDHEN, SYDVKM. There are 15 residues in the CDR3. The CDR3 region is CASSLSQGVNQPQHF. CDR3 in DNA: TGTGCCAGCAGTTTATCACAGGGAGTTAATCAGCCCCAGCATTTT.

V gene TRBV7-8 combines with J gene TRBJ2-7; 9 nucleotides line up with TRBD1. The ends lost 6 bases at V and 7 bases at J; junction bases unmatched: 19. Germline CDR1 reads SGHVS; CDR2 reads FQNEAQ. The CDR3 runs to 17 residues. The CDR3 is CASSFHTGTGYVGEQYF. Written as DNA, the CDR3 is TGTGCCAGCAGTTTTCATACCGGGACAGGGTATGTCGGGGAGCAGTACTTC.

The CDR3 DNA sequence: TGTGCCAGCAGCGAAGGGTCATCCGAGGAGGCTTTCTTT. The encoded protein is CASSEGSSEEAFF. The chain combines TRBV7-9 with TRBJ1-1; D unclear. CDR1 is SEHNR and CDR2 is FQNEAQ in the germline V gene (reference sequence). Trimming cost V 5 bases and J 11 bases, with 18 bases left between them. This CDR3 comprises 13 residues.

The CDR3 reads CASRGVYTEAFF. Here the CDR3 DNA reads TGTGCCAGCAGAGGGGTGTACACTGAAGCTTTCTTT. The chain couples TRBV27 to TRBJ1-1; TRBD1 is a possible D gene (5 bases). The V gene's germline CDR1 is MNHEY and CDR2 SMNVEV (reference sequence). This CDR3 comprises 12 residues. The V and J ends lost 6 bases and 3 bases respectively, with 8 bases between them.

J is TRBJ2-5 and V is TRBV29-1; 13 bases fit TRBD2. J gave up 5 bases and V 6 bases, and 3 bases lay outside the gene matches. Germline-derived CDR1 and CDR2 are SQVTM and ANQGSEA. The CDR3 spans 13 residues. The CDR3 region is CSVGLAGRETQYF. CDR3 in DNA: TGCAGCGTGGGACTAGCGGGACGGGAGACCCAGTACTTC.

The V and J genes are TRBV19 and TRBJ1-2, with 8 bases lining up with TRBD1. CDR1 LNHDA and CDR2 SQIVND come from the germline V gene (reference sequence). The trim removed 11 bases at V and 4 bases at J, leaving 9 bases unmatched. The CDR3 covers 13 residues. DNA of the CDR3: TGTGCCTGTCGAGGACAGGGCGGCTATGGCTACACCTTC. Translated: CACRGQGGYGYTF. The full variable domain, completed using reference TRBV19 and TRBJ1-2, is DGGITQSPKYLFRKEGQNVTLSCEQNLNHDAMYWYRQDPGQGLRLIYYSQIVNDFQKGDIAEGYSVSREKKESFPLTVTSAQKNPTAFYLCACRGQGGYGYTFGSGTRLTVV.

This sequence joins TRBV19 and TRBJ1-6, with D maybe TRBD1 (6 bases). The germline V gene has CDR1 LNHDA and CDR2 SQIVND (reference sequence). Trimming pared 2 bases from V and 7 bases from J, leaving 15 bases between. This CDR3 is 16 amino acids long. The CDR3 nucleotides read TGTGCCAGTAGTATAACGTTCGGACAGCTAAATTCACCCCTCCACTTT. Translated, it gives CASSITFGQLNSPLHF.

The V and J genes are TRBV6-1 and TRBJ1-1, with a tentative D call TRBD1 (6 bases). CDR3 length: 15 residues. V was shortened by 7 bases and J by 5 bases, with 20 bases between the two germline ends. Germline V gene data show CDR1 as MNHNS and CDR2 as SASEGT. CDR3 loop: CASTNLGGRVTEAFF. The CDR3 region has the DNA TGTGCCAGCACCAATTTGGGGGGGCGCGTAACTGAAGCTTTCTTT.

The V and J genes are TRBV5-1 and TRBJ1-2; perhaps TRBD1 as D (6 bases). Germline V gene data show CDR1 as SGHRS and CDR2 as YFSETQ. V gave up 1 base and J gave up 7 bases, with 20 bases separating them. The CDR3 covers 16 residues. CDR3 in DNA: TGCGCCAGCAGCTTGCTCGAGGCAGGGGAGGTGTCTGGCTACACCTTC. Its protein is CASSLLEAGEVSGYTF. The full variable domain, with the rest looked up from reference TRBV5-1 and TRBJ1-2, is KAGVTQTPRYLIKTRGQQVTLSCSPISGHRSVSWYQQTPGQGLQFLFEYFSETQRNKGNFPGRFSGRQFSNSRSEMNVSTLELGDSALYLCASSLLEAGEVSGYTFGSGTRLTVV.

This clone was seen just once. This sequence joins TRBV9 and TRBJ2-7; D possibly corresponds to TRBD2 (5 bases). This CDR3 has 15 residues. V was trimmed by 2 bases and J by 0 bases, leaving 12 bases between them. From germline, CDR1 is SGDLS and CDR2 YYNGEE. As DNA, the CDR3 is TGTGCCAGCAGCGTCAACGAGGGCCCCTCCTACGAGCAGTACTTC. It encodes CASSVNEGPSYEQYF.

This clone was seen a few times. V and J are TRBV27 and TRBJ2-1; 7 nucleotides line up with TRBD2. V shed 8 bases and J 5 bases; nucleotides not matched to a gene: 9. This CDR3 has 14 residues. Germline assignment: CDR1 MNHEY and CDR2 SMNVEV (reference sequence). The CDR3 bases are TGTGCCAGCGTACGCACGCGGGGGAACAATGAGCAGTTCTTC. It yields the protein CASVRTRGNNEQFF.

The CDR3 sequence: CASSPGLAGGYTQYF. CDR3 nucleotide sequence: TGTGCCAGCAGTCCGGGACTAGCGGGGGGGTATACCCAGTACTTC. The V call is TRBV27, the J call TRBJ2-5, with 16 bases that match TRBD2. CDR1 MNHEY and CDR2 SMNVEV come from the germline V gene (reference sequence). Trimming at V came to 5 bases and at J to 8 bases, leaving 5 bases not matched to a gene. CDR3 length: 15 amino acids.

The V gene is TRBV19, the J gene TRBJ2-2; D is perhaps TRBD1 (6 bases). Trimming shortened V by 5 bases and J by 1 base, and 8 bases separated the two germline ends. CDR3 length equals 14 residues. From germline, CDR1 is LNHDA and CDR2 SQIVND (reference sequence). CDR3 nucleotides: TGTGCCAGTAGTTTGACAGGGAACACCGGGGAGCTGTTTTTT. It is translated as CASSLTGNTGELFF.

This clone was seen a single time. This rearrangement joins TRBV7-9 to TRBJ1-2; D is possibly TRBD1 (5 bases). V lost 0 bases and J 4 bases, leaving 15 bases between the germline ends. Germline CDR1 is SEHNR and CDR2 is FQNEAQ (reference sequence). This CDR3 has 16 amino acids. The CDR3 nucleotides read TGTGCCAGCAGCTTAGCCTTGGGACCGACCTTCTATGGCTACACCTTC. Translated: CASSLALGPTFYGYTF.

In this sample, this clone turned up a few times. The chain links TRBV6-6 to TRBJ1-2; 8 positions agree with TRBD1. This CDR3 region has 13 residues. Looked up from germline, CDR1 is MNHNY and CDR2 is SVGAGI (reference sequence). The V and J ends lost 6 bases and 8 bases, in that order; junction bases with no gene match: 8. The CDR3 sequence: CASRAGTGEGYTF. DNA for the CDR3: TGTGCCAGCAGGGCCGGGACAGGCGAGGGCTACACCTTC.

The genes are TRBV7-3 and TRBJ2-2; D is ambiguous. The CDR3 covers 14 residues. The V and J ends lost 2 bases and 6 bases respectively, with 10 bases between them. Germline lookup yields CDR1 SGHTA and CDR2 FQGTGA. CDR3 sequence (DNA): TGTGCCAGCAGCTTACAATCATCGCCCGGGGAGCTGTTTTTT. Amino acids: CASSLQSSPGELFF.

With regard to this clone: The same CDR3 is also encoded by other DNA sequences in this sample. The gene calls are TRBV6-1 and TRBJ1-5, with D unresolved. V lost 5 bases and J 4 bases, leaving 15 bases between the germline ends. CDR1 MNHNS and CDR2 SASEGT come from the germline V gene. CDR3 length: 15 amino acids. In nucleotides, the CDR3 is TGTGCCAGCAGTATCCGGGATAGAAGAAATCAGCCCCAGCATTTT. This sequence encodes CASSIRDRRNQPQHF.

This clone came up a few times. CDR3 bases: TGTGCCTGCCAGGGGGCTCCAGTTACTGAAGCTTTCTTT. This translates into CACQGAPVTEAFF. The rearrangement uses TRBV30 and TRBJ1-1; 8 bases agree with TRBD1. Germline loops: CDR1 GTSNPN, CDR2 SVGIG (reference sequence). There are 13 residues in the CDR3. The junction had 8 bases not matched to a gene; V was cut back by 6 bases and J by 5 bases.